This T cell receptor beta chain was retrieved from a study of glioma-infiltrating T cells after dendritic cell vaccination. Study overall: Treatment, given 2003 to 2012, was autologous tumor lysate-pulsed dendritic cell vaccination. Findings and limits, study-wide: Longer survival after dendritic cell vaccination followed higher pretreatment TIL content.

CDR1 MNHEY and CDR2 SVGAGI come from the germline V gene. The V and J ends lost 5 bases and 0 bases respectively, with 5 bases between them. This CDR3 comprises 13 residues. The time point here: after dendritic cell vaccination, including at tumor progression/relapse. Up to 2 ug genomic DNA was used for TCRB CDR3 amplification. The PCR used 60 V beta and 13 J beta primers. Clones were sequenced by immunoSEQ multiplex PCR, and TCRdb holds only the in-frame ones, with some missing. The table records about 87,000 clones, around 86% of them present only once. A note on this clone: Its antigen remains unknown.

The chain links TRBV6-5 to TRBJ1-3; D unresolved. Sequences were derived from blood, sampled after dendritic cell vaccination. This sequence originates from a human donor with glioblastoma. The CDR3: CASSRFSGNTIYF. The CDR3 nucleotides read TGTGCCAGCAGTCGGTTCTCTGGAAACACCATATATTTT.